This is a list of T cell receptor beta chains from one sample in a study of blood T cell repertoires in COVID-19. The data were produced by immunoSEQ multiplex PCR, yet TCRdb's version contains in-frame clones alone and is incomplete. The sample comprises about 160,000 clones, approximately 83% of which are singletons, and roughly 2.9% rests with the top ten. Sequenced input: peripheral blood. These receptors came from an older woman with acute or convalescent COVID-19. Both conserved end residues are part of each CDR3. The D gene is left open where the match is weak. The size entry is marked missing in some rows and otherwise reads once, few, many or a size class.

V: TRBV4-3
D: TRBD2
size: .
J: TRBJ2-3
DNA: TGCGCCAGCAGCCAAGATTTTACGGGGGGGCCGGGTACGCAGTATTTT
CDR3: CASSQDFTGGPGTQYF

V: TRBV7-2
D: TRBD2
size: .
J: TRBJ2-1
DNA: TGTGCCAGCAGCACCCCAGCGGGGGGGATCGTCGATGAGCAGTTCTTC
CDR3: CASSTPAGGIVDEQFF

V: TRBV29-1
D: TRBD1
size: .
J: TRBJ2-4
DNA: TGCAGCGTTGAACGACAGGGGGCCAAAAACATTCAGTACTTC
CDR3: CSVERQGAKNIQYF

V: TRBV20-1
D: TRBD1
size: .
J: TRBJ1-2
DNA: TGCAGTGCTAAGGGGGCGAGAGGCTACACCTTC
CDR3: CSAKGARGYTF

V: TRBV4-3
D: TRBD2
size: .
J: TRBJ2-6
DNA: TGCGCCAGCAGCCCTCGGGGGGGATCTGGGGCCAACGTCCTGACTTTC
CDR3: CASSPRGGSGANVLTF

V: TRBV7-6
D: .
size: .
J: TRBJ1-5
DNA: TGTGCCAGCAGCTTAGCTATCCGGGGACAAGGTAGTCAGCCCCAGCATTTT
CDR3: CASSLAIRGQGSQPQHF

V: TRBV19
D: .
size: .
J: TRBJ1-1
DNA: TGTGCCACCCAAAGGGGCAGCATGAACACTGAAGCTTTCTTT
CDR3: CATQRGSMNTEAFF

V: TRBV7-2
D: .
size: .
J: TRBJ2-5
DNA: TGTGCCAGCAGCTCCAATTCAGGGGGGTGGGAGGAGACCCAGTACTTC
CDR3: CASSSNSGGWEETQYF

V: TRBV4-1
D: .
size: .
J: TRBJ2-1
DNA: TGCGCCAGCAGCCTCGAAGGCGGCGTGTCTTCTAATGGGCAGTTCTTC
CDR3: CASSLEGGVSSNGQFF

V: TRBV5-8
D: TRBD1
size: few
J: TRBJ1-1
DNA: TGTGCCAGCAGCCTTTGGAAGGGGGCGCGGGATGTGAACACTGAAGCTTTCTTT
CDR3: CASSLWKGARDVNTEAFF

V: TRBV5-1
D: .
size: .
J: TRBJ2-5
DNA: TGCGCCAGCAGCGGGGCAGGGGCAGAGACCCAGTACTTC
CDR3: CASSGAGAETQYF

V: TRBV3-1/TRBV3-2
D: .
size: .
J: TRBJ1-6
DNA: TGTGCCAGCAGCCAAGTGCAGAATAATTCACCCCTCCACTTT
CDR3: CASSQVQNNSPLHF

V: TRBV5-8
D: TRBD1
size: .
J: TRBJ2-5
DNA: TGTGCCAGCAGCTTTACAGGGGCGGGCAGGAACCAAGAGACCCAGTACTTC
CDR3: CASSFTGAGRNQETQYF

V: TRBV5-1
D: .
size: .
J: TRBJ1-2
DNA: TGCGCCAGCAGCTTGCCTGACAGATATGGCTACACCTTC
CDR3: CASSLPDRYGYTF

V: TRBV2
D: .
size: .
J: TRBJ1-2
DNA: TGTGCCAGCAGCCCAGGGTTAGATGGCTACACCTTC
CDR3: CASSPGLDGYTF

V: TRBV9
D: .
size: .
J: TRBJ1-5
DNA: TGTGCCAGCAGCGTATCAAGCGGTAGCAATCAGCCCCAGCATTTT
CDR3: CASSVSSGSNQPQHF

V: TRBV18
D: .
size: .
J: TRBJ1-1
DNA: TGTGCCAGCTCACCCCCCGGGGGGAACACTGAAGCTTTCTTT
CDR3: CASSPPGGNTEAFF

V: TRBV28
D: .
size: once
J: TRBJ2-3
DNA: TGTGCCAGCAGTTTATGGGGATGGGGGGACACAGATACGCAGTATTTT
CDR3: CASSLWGWGDTDTQYF

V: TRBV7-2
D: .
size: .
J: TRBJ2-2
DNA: TGTGCCAGCAGCTGGACGGGGTCCACCGGGGAGCTGTTTTTT
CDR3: CASSWTGSTGELFF

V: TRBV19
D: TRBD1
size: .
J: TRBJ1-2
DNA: TGTGCCAGTGGAACAGGGGAAGGAAGCGGCGGCTACACCTTC
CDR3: CASGTGEGSGGYTF

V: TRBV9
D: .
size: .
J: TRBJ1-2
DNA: TGTGCCAGCAGCCCCCGGACAGACGGGGCTGGCTACACCTTC
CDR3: CASSPRTDGAGYTF

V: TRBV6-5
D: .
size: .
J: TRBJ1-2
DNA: TGTGCCAGCAGTATGACAGCGCTCGGAGACTATGGCTACACCTTC
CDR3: CASSMTALGDYGYTF

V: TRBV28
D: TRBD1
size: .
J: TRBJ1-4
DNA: TGTGCCAGCAGTTCCCTTCACGTAGGGGGCCTGTTTTTT
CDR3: CASSSLHVGGLFF

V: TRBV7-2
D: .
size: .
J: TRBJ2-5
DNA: TGTGCCAGCAGCTCGACCAGACAGGGAGGGACCCAGTACTTC
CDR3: CASSSTRQGGTQYF

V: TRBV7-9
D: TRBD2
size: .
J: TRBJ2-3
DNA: TGTGCCAGCAGCTATCCCTCTGGGAGGGCAGATACGCAGTATTTT
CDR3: CASSYPSGRADTQYF

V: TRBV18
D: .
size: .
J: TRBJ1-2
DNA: TGTGCCAGCTCACCAACAGAGAACTATGGCTACACCTTC
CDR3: CASSPTENYGYTF

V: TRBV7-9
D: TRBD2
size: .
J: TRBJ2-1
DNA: TGTGCCAGCCGAGCCGGCGGGGGGGCGAATGAGCAGTTCTTC
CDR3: CASRAGGGANEQFF

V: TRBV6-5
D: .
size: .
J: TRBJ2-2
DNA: TGTGCCGCCGCCTACGGGGAGAACACCGGGGAGCTGTTTTTT
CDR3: CAAAYGENTGELFF

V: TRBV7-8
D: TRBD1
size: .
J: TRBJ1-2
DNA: TGTGCCAGCAGCCATACCGGGACAGACTATGGCTACACCTTC
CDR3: CASSHTGTDYGYTF

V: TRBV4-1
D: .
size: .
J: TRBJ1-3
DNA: TGCGCCAGCAGCCAAACCCTTGGAGCAAACTCTGGAAACACCATATATTTT
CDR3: CASSQTLGANSGNTIYF

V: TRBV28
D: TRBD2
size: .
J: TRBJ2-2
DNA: TGTGCCAGCAGTTCTGGACTAGCGGGGGCCTCTGCCGGGGAGCTGTTTTTT
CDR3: CASSSGLAGASAGELFF

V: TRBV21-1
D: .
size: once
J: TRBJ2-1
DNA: TGTGCCAGCAGGCCCCCTCGTGGGGCGCAAAACAATGAGCAGTTCTTC
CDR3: CASRPPRGAQNNEQFF

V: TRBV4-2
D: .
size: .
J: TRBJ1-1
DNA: TGTGCCAGCAGCCAAGACACGGGTAAAACTGAAGCTTTCTTT
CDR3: CASSQDTGKTEAFF

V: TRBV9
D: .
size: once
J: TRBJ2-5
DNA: TGTGCCAGCAGCGTAGCGGGGATGGGAGAGACCCAGTACTTC
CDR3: CASSVAGMGETQYF

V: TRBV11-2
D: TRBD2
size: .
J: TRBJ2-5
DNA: TGTGCCAGCAGCTTTCGGACTAGCGGGGTGATACAAGAGACCCAGTACTTC
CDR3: CASSFRTSGVIQETQYF

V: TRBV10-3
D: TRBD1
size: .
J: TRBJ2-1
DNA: TGTGCCATCAGTATGTCGGACAGGGGCTCCTACAATGAGCAGTTCTTC
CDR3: CAISMSDRGSYNEQFF

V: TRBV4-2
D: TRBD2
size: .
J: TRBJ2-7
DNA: TGTGCCAGCAGCCAAGATCATGGACTAGCGGCTATCGAGCAGTACTTC
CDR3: CASSQDHGLAAIEQYF

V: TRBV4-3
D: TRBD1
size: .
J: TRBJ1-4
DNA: TGCGCCAGCAGCCAAGGACAGGGAAGTGAAAAACTGTTTTTT
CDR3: CASSQGQGSEKLFF

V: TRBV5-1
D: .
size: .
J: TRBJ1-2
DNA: TGCGCCAGCAGCTCGTGGATTTCAGGGTCAGATGGCTACACCTTC
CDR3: CASSSWISGSDGYTF

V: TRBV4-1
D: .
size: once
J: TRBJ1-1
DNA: TGCGCCAGCAGCCAAGCGGGACATTTGAACACTGAAGCTTTCTTT
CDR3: CASSQAGHLNTEAFF

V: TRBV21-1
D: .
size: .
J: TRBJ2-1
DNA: TGTGCCAGCAGCAGGGCAGGGCCAGGGAATGAGCAGTTCTTC
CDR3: CASSRAGPGNEQFF

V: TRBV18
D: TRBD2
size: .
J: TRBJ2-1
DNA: TGTGCCAGCTCACCCTACCTCGGGAGCGGGACTTCCTACAATGAGCAGTTCTTC
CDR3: CASSPYLGSGTSYNEQFF

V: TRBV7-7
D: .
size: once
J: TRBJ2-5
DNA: TGTGCTAGCAGCTTAGGCTGGACTACTAATCAAGAGACCCAGTACTTC
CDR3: CASSLGWTTNQETQYF

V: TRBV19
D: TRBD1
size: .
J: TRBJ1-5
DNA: TGTGCCAGTAGTATTTTACAGGGGCCTCTCAATCAGCCCCAGCATTTT
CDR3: CASSILQGPLNQPQHF

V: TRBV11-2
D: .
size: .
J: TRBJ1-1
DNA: TGTGCCAGCAGCTCTTATAGGGGCCCGCGGAACACTGAAGCTTTCTTT
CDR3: CASSSYRGPRNTEAFF

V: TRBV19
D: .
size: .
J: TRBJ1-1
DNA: TGTGCCAGTAGCCGGAGGGGGAACACTGAAGCTTTCTTT
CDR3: CASSRRGNTEAFF

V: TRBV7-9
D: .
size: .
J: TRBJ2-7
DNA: TGTGCCAGCAGCAAGACCGGGGGGCCCCCCTACGAGCAGTACTTC
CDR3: CASSKTGGPPYEQYF

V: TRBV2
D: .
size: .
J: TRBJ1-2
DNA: TGTGCCAGCAGTGAAGGGACAGTAGCTAACTATGGCTACACCTTC
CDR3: CASSEGTVANYGYTF